The rows below give T cell receptor beta chains drawn from one sample of a study of CD4 and CD8 cells across lung adenocarcinoma regions. TCRdb passed the PCR reads through MiXCR, listing each CDR3 protein once. The sample gives 15,000 to 20,000 distinct CDR3 sequences, around 56% of which show up once; 55% to 65% is in the top ten. The sequenced material came from CD8+ T cells from the center of a lung tumor. These receptors were collected from a female donor with lung adenocarcinoma. The CD4 and CD8 labels of this study may be unreliable. Each CDR3 is given with its conserved first and last residue. The D gene is left open where the match is weak. Size values are once, few and many counts, or a class for expanded clones, and some rows have none.

clone_size,j_call,d_call,v_call,cdr3_aa
-,TRBJ2-1,TRBD2,TRBV6-1,CASSELAGGGGEQFF
many,TRBJ2-5,-,TRBV14,CASSQAPGTQYF
-,TRBJ2-2,-,TRBV3-1,CASSLLRTGELFF
few,TRBJ1-1,-,TRBV6-5,CASSYGGVNTEAFF
-,TRBJ2-4,-,TRBV10-3,CAIMRGVSGRRAKDIQYF
many,TRBJ2-1,TRBD2,TRBV7-2,CASSLGRLAGYNEQFF
-,TRBJ1-4,TRBD1,TRBV7-6,CASSPRTGDVTNEKLFF
-,TRBJ2-2,-,TRBV6-4,CASKGGANTGELFF
-,-,TRBD2,TRBV6-1,CASTPKAGGLGRTDTQYF
large,TRBJ2-1,TRBD1,TRBV27,CASSTGTGVYNEQFF
many,TRBJ1-1,-,TRBV6-1,CASSEGRGPQNTEAFF